This TCR beta chain derives from a study of blood T cell repertoires in COVID-19. Germline V gives CDR1 SGHNT, CDR2 YYREEE (reference sequence). CDR3 length equals 14 residues. Trimming cost V 0 bases and J 2 bases, with 9 bases left between them. The table came from immunoSEQ multiplex PCR; TCRdb's copy has only in-frame clones and leaves some out. Of roughly 220,000 clones listed, 80% to 90% are singletons. In assigning cohorts, the study relied on participant-reported clinical history. Input material: PBMCs or T cells enriched from blood (not recorded which). The receptor was isolated from a woman between 45 and 60 years old with acute COVID-19. This chain joins TRBV5-4 and TRBJ2-7, with TRBD1 as a possible D gene (6 bases). CDR3 loop: CASSLAGTTYEQYF. The DNA of the CDR3 is TGTGCCAGCAGCTTGGCCGGGACAACCTACGAGCAGTACTTC.